This T cell receptor beta chain was sequenced for a study of PD-L1 blockade in urothelial cancer. The protocol was immunoSEQ multiplex PCR, while the TCRdb copy is restricted to in-frame clones and leaves out a portion. The sample consists of approximately 40,000 clones, about 88% of them appearing once. Indicated time point: peripheral blood 6 weeks after treatment start. The CDR3 is made up of 13 amino acids. CDR1 and CDR2 from the germline V gene are SGHNT and YYREEE (reference sequence). Trimming cost V 1 base and J 7 bases, with 11 bases left between them. The receptor was derived from a man in his sixties with urothelial cancer. Sequenced material: PBMCs, taken around atezolizumab (anti-PD-L1) treatment. The chain carries TRBV5-4 and TRBJ1-1; D is undetermined. The CDR3 protein is CASSLKHSLEAFF. CDR3 bases: TGTGCCAGCAGCTTGAAGCACTCCCTTGAAGCTTTCTTT. Combining the CDR3 with reference TRBV5-4 and TRBJ1-1 gives the whole variable domain ETGVTQSPTHLIKTRGQQVTLRCSSQSGHNTVSWYQQALGQGPQFIFQYYREEENGRGNFPPRFSGLQFPNYSSELNVNALELDDSALYLCASSLKHSLEAFFGQGTRLTVV.